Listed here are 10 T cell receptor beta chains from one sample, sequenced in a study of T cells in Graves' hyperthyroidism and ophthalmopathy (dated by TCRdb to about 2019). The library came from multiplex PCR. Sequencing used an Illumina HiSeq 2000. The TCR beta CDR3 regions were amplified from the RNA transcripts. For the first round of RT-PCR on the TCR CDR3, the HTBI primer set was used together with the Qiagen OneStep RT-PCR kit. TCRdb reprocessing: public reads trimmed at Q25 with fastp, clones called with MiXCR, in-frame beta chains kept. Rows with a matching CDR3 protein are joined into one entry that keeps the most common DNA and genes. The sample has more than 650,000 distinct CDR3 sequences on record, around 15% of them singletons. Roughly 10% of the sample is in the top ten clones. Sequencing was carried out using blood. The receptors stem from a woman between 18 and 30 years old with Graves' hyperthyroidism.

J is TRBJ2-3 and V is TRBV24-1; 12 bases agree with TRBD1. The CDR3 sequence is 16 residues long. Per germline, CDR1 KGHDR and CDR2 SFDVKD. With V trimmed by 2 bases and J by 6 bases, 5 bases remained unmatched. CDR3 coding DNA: TGTGCCACCAGTGATTCTGGGACAGGGGGCTTCGATACGCAGTATTTT. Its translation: CATSDSGTGGFDTQYF.

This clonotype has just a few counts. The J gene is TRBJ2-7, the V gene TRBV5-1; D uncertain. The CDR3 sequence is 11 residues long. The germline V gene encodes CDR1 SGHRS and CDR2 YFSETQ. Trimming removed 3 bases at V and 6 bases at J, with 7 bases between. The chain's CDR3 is CASSWSGEQYF. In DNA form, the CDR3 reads TGCGCCAGCAGCTGGAGTGGCGAGCAGTACTTC.

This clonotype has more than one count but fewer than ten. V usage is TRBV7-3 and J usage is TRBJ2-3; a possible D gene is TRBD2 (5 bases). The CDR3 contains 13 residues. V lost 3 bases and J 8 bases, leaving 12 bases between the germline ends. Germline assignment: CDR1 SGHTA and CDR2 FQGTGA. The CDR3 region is CASSFFDEGTQYF. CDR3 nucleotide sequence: TGTGCCAGCAGCTTCTTTGACGAGGGTACGCAGTATTTT.

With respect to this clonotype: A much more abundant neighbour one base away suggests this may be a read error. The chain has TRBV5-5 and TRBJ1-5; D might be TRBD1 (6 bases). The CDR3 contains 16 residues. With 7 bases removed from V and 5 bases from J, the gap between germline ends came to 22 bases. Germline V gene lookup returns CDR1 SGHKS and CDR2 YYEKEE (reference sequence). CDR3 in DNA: TGTGCCAGCGGCCGCGCGGGACTTAGGGGGGATCAGCCCCAGCATTTT. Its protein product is CASGRAGLRGDQPQHF.

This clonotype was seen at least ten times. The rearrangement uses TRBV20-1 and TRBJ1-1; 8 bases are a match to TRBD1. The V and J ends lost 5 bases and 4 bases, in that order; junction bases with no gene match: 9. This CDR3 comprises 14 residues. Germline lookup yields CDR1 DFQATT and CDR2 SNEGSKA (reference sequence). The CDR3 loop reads CSAVAGTGVTEAFF. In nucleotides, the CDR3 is TGCAGTGCTGTAGCCGGGACAGGAGTCACTGAAGCTTTCTTT.

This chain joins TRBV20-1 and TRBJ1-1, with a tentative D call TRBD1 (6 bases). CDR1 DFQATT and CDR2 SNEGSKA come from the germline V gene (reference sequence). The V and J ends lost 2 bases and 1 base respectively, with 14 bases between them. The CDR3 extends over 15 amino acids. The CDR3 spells CSARSGAKKNTEAFF. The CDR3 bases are TGCAGTGCTAGATCGGGGGCAAAGAAGAACACTGAAGCTTTCTTT.

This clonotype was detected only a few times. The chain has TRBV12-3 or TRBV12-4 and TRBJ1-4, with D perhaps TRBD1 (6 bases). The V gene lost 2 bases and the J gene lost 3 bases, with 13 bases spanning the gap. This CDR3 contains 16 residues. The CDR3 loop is CASSLNRVAANEKLFF. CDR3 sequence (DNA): TGTGCCAGCAGTTTAAACAGGGTAGCTGCTAATGAAAAACTGTTTTTT.

The CDR3 spells CASSLREEAFF. The CDR3 DNA follows: TGTGCCAGCAGCCTCCGCGAGGAAGCTTTCTTT. V is TRBV12-3 or TRBV12-4 and J is TRBJ1-1, with unresolved D. V was trimmed by 6 bases and J by 8 bases, leaving 10 bases between them. There are 11 residues in the CDR3.

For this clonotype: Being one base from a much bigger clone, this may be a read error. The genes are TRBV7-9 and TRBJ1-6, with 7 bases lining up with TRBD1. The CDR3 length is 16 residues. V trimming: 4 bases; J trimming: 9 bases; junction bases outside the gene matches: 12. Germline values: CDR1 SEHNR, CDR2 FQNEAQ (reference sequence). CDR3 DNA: TGTGCCAGCAGCTCCACCACACAGGGGCACGGTTCACCCCTCCACTTT. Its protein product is CASSSTTQGHGSPLHF.

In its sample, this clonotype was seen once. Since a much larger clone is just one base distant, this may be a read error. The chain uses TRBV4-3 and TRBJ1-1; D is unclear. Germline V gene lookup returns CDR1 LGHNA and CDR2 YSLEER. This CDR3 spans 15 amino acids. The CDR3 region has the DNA TGCACCAGCAGCCAAGTTGGAGTCATGAACACTGAAGCTTTCTTT. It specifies CTSSQVGVMNTEAFF.